The 2 T cell receptor beta chains below come from one sample, sequenced in a study of CD8 T cells in Susac syndrome. An amount of RNA that ranged from roughly 0.45 to 1 ug was reverse transcribed with random hexamers. TCRdb fed the immunoSEQ multiplex PCR reads into MiXCR, producing one record per CDR3 protein. Here the sample spans about 210,000 distinct CDR3 sequences, less than 95% being singletons. Input material: CD4+ T cells from PBMCs. These receptors were collected from a human donor with Susac syndrome.

J is TRBJ1-6 and V is TRBV30; D gene unclear. Trimming left V 4 bases short and J 0 bases short, with 16 bases between. This CDR3 spans 17 amino acids. Germline CDR1 GTSNPN, CDR2 SVGIG (reference sequence). CDR3 protein: CAWTFAWVGSYNSPLHF. CDR3 DNA: TGTGCCTGGACGTTCGCCTGGGTCGGCTCCTATAATTCACCCCTCCACTTT.

This rearrangement joins TRBV7-6 to TRBJ2-1; tentative D call: TRBD1 (7 bases). V shed 0 bases and J shed 6 bases, with 12 bases lying between them. This CDR3 region has 15 residues. Germline CDR1 reads SGHVS; CDR2 reads FNYEAQ. The CDR3, as DNA: TGTGCCAGCAGCTTAGCGGAGGGGGCGGGCAATGAGCAGTTCTTC. It specifies CASSLAEGAGNEQFF.